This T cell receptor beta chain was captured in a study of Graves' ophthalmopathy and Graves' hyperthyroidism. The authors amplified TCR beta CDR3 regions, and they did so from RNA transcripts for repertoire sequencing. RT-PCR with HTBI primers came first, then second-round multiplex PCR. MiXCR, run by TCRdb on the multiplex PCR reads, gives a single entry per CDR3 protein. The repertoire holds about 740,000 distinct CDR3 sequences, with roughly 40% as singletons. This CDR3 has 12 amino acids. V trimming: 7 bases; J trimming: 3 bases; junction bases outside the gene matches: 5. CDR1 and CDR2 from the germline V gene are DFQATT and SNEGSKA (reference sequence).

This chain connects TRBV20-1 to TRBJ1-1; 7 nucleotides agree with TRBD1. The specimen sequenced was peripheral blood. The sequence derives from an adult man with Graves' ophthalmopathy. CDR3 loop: CSVSGGHTEAFF. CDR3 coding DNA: TGCAGTGTTTCAGGGGGACACACTGAAGCTTTCTTT.